This TCR beta chain was identified in a study of blood T cell repertoires in COVID-19. In the original analysis: How many nucleated cells were present was estimated from reference gene primer amplification. Clones were read by immunoSEQ multiplex PCR, and TCRdb kept only the in-frame ones, dropping some. V and J calls and clone size come straight from that table; D and trimming were deduced from the DNA. The sample records more than 80,000 clones, roughly 90% being singletons. Germline CDR1 SGHRS, CDR2 YFSETQ. The CDR3 covers 16 residues. With V trimmed by 4 bases and J by 6 bases, 9 bases remained unmatched.

The specimen was peripheral blood. The chain links TRBV5-1 to TRBJ2-1; the match to TRBD2 covers 11 bases. The receptor was derived from a human donor with active COVID-19. The donor label of this sample is uncertain. This CDR3 is CASSPPNSGGANEQFF. The CDR3, as DNA: TGCGCCAGCAGCCCCCCGAATAGCGGGGGGGCCAATGAGCAGTTCTTC. Combining the CDR3 with reference TRBV5-1 and TRBJ2-1 gives the whole variable domain KAGVTQTPRYLIKTRGQQVTLSCSPISGHRSVSWYQQTPGQGLQFLFEYFSETQRNKGNFPGRFSGRQFSNSRSEMNVSTLELGDSALYLCASSPPNSGGANEQFFGPGTRLTVL.